Shown below are 19 T cell receptor beta chains from a single sample sequenced in a study of shared clonotypes between healthy human individuals (dated by TCRdb to 2018 to 2020). The library was obtained by the immunoSEQ multiplex PCR assay. TCRdb limited this immuneACCESS table to in-frame rearrangements with V and J called. A share of clones is missing; checked studies link under half to unresolved V genes, and the rest is unexplained. Here the sample has about 470,000 clones; roughly 77% occur a single time. The top ten constitute roughly 13% of the sample. The sequenced material came from PBMCs. The receptors were sampled from a woman between 40 and 55 years old in good health. Some clones in this sample may be carry-over from other donors' samples.

The gene calls are TRBV18 and TRBJ1-1; unclear D gene. V was shortened by 3 bases and J by 11 bases, with 13 bases between the two germline ends. The CDR3 loop spans 12 amino acids. Germline CDR1 is KGHSH and CDR2 is LQKENI. CDR3 region: CASSPSEGPAFF. Here the CDR3 DNA reads TGTGCCAGCTCACCTTCAGAGGGTCCGGCTTTCTTT.

This clone was detected once. CDR3 amino acids: CASSPSTSIYEQYF. CDR3 DNA: TGTGCCAGCAGCCCCTCGACTAGCATCTACGAGCAGTACTTC. This rearrangement joins TRBV7-2 to TRBJ2-7, with TRBD2 matching over 7 bases. Unmatched junction bases numbered 7, after V lost 5 bases and J lost 3 bases. The germline V gene has CDR1 SGHTA and CDR2 FQGNSA. This CDR3 is 14 amino acids long.

The chain employs TRBV5-8 and TRBJ2-6; 7 bases fit TRBD1. The germline CDR1 and CDR2 sequences are SGHTS and YDEGEE. V lost 1 base to trimming and J lost 3 bases; unmatched junction nucleotides: 1. The CDR3 spans 15 residues. The CDR3 sequence is CASSLTGVGANVLTF. CDR3 DNA sequence: TGTGCCAGCAGCTTGACAGGGGTTGGGGCCAACGTCCTGACTTTC. Full variable domain (remainder filled in from reference TRBV5-8 and TRBJ2-6): EAGVTQSPTHLIKTRGQQATLRCSPISGHTSVYWYQQALGLGLQFLLWYDEGEERNRGNFPPRFSGRQFPNYSSELNVNALELEDSALYLCASSLTGVGANVLTFGAGSRLTVL.

The genes are TRBV7-9 and TRBJ1-6; TRBD1 agrees at 9 bases. This CDR3 has 14 residues. V dropped 7 bases and J dropped 8; count of bases not matched to a gene: 6. Germline lookup yields CDR1 SEHNR and CDR2 FQNEAQ (reference sequence). DNA for the CDR3: TGTGCCAGCACCTCCGGGACAGGGCATTCACCCCTCCACTTT. Its translation is CASTSGTGHSPLHF.

This chain links TRBV7-2 with TRBJ2-3; 8 positions match TRBD2. The CDR3 runs 16 residues. The germline CDR1 and CDR2 sequences are SGHTA and FQGNSA. V gave up 1 base and J gave up 1 base; unmatched junction bases: 4. The CDR3 DNA reads as TGTGCCAGCAGCTTAGTTGCGGGAGGAGGCACAGATACGCAGTATTTT. Its protein is CASSLVAGGGTDTQYF.

The chain is built from TRBV9 and TRBJ2-3, with D possibly TRBD2 on 5 matching bases. This CDR3 comprises 11 residues. V dropped 4 bases and J dropped 6 bases, with 6 bases sitting between them. Germline V gene sequence: CDR1 SGDLS, CDR2 YYNGEE. The CDR3 here is CASSLADTQYF. The CDR3 coding sequence is TGTGCCAGCAGCCTAGCTGATACGCAGTATTTT.

The chain is built from TRBV9 and TRBJ2-2, with D uncertain. The CDR3 has 13 residues. CDR1 is SGDLS, CDR2 YYNGEE, per germline. Trimming shortened V by 6 bases and J by 6 bases, and 12 bases separated the two germline ends. CDR3 amino acids: CASTPGGAGELFF. As DNA, the CDR3 is TGTGCCAGCACTCCAGGTGGGGCCGGGGAGCTGTTTTTT.

The chain recombines TRBV15 with TRBJ1-1; maybe TRBD1 (6 bases). Germline assignment: CDR1 LNHNV and CDR2 YYDKDF (reference sequence). The CDR3 extends over 15 amino acids. Trimming took 0 bases from V and 7 from J, leaving 15 bases between them. The CDR3 protein is CATSRDIGGMGEAFF. DNA of the CDR3: TGTGCCACCAGCAGAGATATTGGGGGCATGGGTGAAGCTTTCTTT. The full variable domain, with the rest looked up from reference TRBV15 and TRBJ1-1, is DAMVIQNPRYQVTQFGKPVTLSCSQTLNHNVMYWYQQKSSQAPKLLFHYYDKDFNNEADTPDNFQSRRPNTSFCFLDIRSPGLGDTAMYLCATSRDIGGMGEAFFGQGTRLTVV.

The count of this clone is one. The chain employs TRBV4-1 and TRBJ2-7, with unresolved D. The length of the CDR3 is 14 residues. In germline, CDR1 is MGHRA, CDR2 YSYEKL. V shed 4 bases and J shed 7 bases, with 17 bases lying between them. The CDR3 DNA reads as TGCGCCAGCAGCCCCCCTTACCGCAGTGGGGAGCAGTACTTC. Encoded protein: CASSPPYRSGEQYF.

This clone was observed a single time. The rearrangement links TRBV29-1 to TRBJ2-3; D unresolved. The CDR3 totals 14 residues. Germline CDR1 reads SQVTM; CDR2 reads ANQGSEA. V gave up 2 bases and J gave up 0 bases, with 9 bases separating them. The CDR3 DNA follows: TGCAGCGTTGAAACGGCGGATAGCACAGATACGCAGTATTTT. Its translation: CSVETADSTDTQYF.

The V call is TRBV5-1, the J call TRBJ1-2, with D possibly TRBD1 on 6 matching bases. CDR3 size: 15 residues. V was shortened by 0 bases and J by 6 bases, with 15 bases between the two germline ends. Germline V CDR1 and CDR2: SGHRS, YFSETQ. The CDR3 DNA reads as TGCGCCAGCAGCTTGGATGGGGGCGGGGCAAATGGCTACACCTTC. This codes for CASSLDGGGANGYTF.

The V gene is TRBV4-2, the J gene TRBJ2-1; the D gene is possibly TRBD2 (5 bases). Trimming left V 0 bases short and J 10 bases short, with 10 bases between. The CDR3 sequence is 13 residues long. Per germline, CDR1 LGHNA and CDR2 YNFKEQ. This CDR3 is CASSQDPADEQFF. The CDR3 coding sequence is TGTGCCAGCAGCCAAGATCCAGCGGACGAGCAGTTCTTC.

J is TRBJ1-1 and V is TRBV7-9; possible D gene TRBD1, 5 bases. Trimming cost V 0 bases and J 6 bases, with 11 bases left between them. The germline CDR1 and CDR2 sequences are SEHNR and FQNEAQ (reference sequence). This CDR3 region has 14 residues. CDR3 DNA: TGTGCCAGCAGCTTAGCCCGATCGGGACCTGAAGCTTTCTTT. Protein product: CASSLARSGPEAFF.

This clone was picked up one time. The genes are TRBV11-3 and TRBJ2-5; D tentatively reads TRBD1 or TRBD2 (5 bases each). The germline gives CDR1 SGHNT, CDR2 YENEEA. The CDR3 is 13 residues long. Trimming shortened V by 3 bases and J by 10 bases, and 15 bases separated the two germline ends. In DNA form, the CDR3 reads TGTGCCAGCAGCTTTGCTAACATGGGGGACCAGTACTTC. This encodes CASSFANMGDQYF.

The chain recombines TRBV5-1 with TRBJ1-1; D ambiguous. Germline CDR1 SGHRS, CDR2 YFSETQ. V gave up 4 bases and J gave up 2 bases, with 9 bases separating them. There are 13 residues in the CDR3. CDR3 residues: CASSPRINTEAFF. CDR3 coding DNA: TGCGCCAGCAGCCCCCGGATTAACACTGAAGCTTTCTTT.

The chain employs TRBV4-1 and TRBJ2-7; 10 bases line up with TRBD1. V shed 2 bases, J shed 2 bases, and the junction held 9 bases outside the gene matches. CDR1 is MGHRA, CDR2 YSYEKL, per germline. This CDR3 region has 17 residues. The CDR3: CASSQRTGGSSAYEQYF. As DNA, the CDR3 is TGCGCCAGCAGCCAAAGGACAGGGGGGAGTTCGGCCTACGAGCAGTACTTC.

The chain joins TRBV20-1 to TRBJ2-3; D uncertain. The length of the CDR3 is 11 residues. Between the trimmed V and J ends, which lost 6 bases and 2 bases, there was a span of 6 bases. Per germline, CDR1 DFQATT and CDR2 SNEGSKA (reference sequence). The CDR3 spells CSANNTDTQYF. CDR3 coding DNA: TGCAGTGCCAACAACACAGATACGCAGTATTTT.

The V call is TRBV28, the J call TRBJ1-1, with no clear D. V lost 8 bases to trimming and J lost 1 base, with 11 bases between them. The length of the CDR3 is 13 residues. Germline V lookup: CDR1 MDHEN, CDR2 SYDVKM. The CDR3 sequence is CASDQVRNTEAFF. The DNA of the CDR3 is TGTGCCAGCGATCAGGTACGGAACACTGAAGCTTTCTTT.

This sequence joins TRBV7-8 and TRBJ2-7; D is uncertain. Germline CDR1 and CDR2: SGHVS and FQNEAQ. The ends were cut back, 0 bases at V and 6 bases at J, with 9 bases in the middle. The CDR3 runs 13 residues. The CDR3 bases are TGTGCCAGCAGCTTAGCGAGCCAGGTCGAGCAGTACTTC. Protein: CASSLASQVEQYF.